A single sample is the source of the 20 T cell receptor beta chains below, sequenced in a study of Ad26.COV2.S vaccination and SARS-CoV-2 variants. The treatment denotes: roughly 18 received Ad26.COV2.S at low or high dose, single or two shots; 5 received placebo; per-sample allocation not given. On day 63 after the first injection, vaccine and placebo recipients gave samples. TCRdb's copy holds only in-frame clones and misses some; the assay was immunoSEQ multiplex PCR. This table has a few hundred thousand clones, about nine tenths appearing once. Sequencing used peripheral blood, obtained in a trial of Ad26.COV2.S vaccine versus placebo. These receptors were obtained from a person aged 18-60 years who received the Ad26.COV2.S COVID-19 vaccine or a placebo.

This sequence joins TRBV5-4 and TRBJ1-4, with D possibly being TRBD1 (5 bases). This CDR3 region has 14 residues. V lost 0 bases to trimming and J lost 8 bases, with 11 bases between them. Germline V gene data show CDR1 as SGHNT and CDR2 as YYREEE (reference sequence). This chain's CDR3 is CASSLGGEEEKLFF. CDR3 bases: TGTGCCAGCAGCTTGGGGGGGGAGGAAGAAAAACTGTTTTTT. Together with reference TRBV5-4 and TRBJ1-4, the CDR3 gives the full variable domain: ETGVTQSPTHLIKTRGQQVTLRCSSQSGHNTVSWYQQALGQGPQFIFQYYREEENGRGNFPPRFSGLQFPNYSSELNVNALELDDSALYLCASSLGGEEEKLFFGSGTQLSVL.

Here the CDR3 reads CAWSVVGGGYTF. CDR3 in DNA: TGTGCCTGGAGTGTTGTTGGGGGCGGCTACACCTTC. The chain is built from TRBV30 and TRBJ1-2, with TRBD1 as a possible D gene (6 bases). The germline V gene encodes CDR1 GTSNPN and CDR2 SVGIG (reference sequence). The V end was cut by 0 bases, the J end by 8 bases, with 10 bases between. The length of the CDR3 is 12 residues.

This clone has only one observation. V usage is TRBV14 and J usage is TRBJ1-2, with D perhaps matching TRBD1 (5 bases). Deletions cut 5 bases from V and 4 bases from J, with 26 bases between. CDR1 and CDR2 (germline): SGHDN, FVKESK. The CDR3 loop spans 18 amino acids. The CDR3 sequence: CASSSSDGGAGLVYGYTF. The DNA for the CDR3 is TGTGCCAGCAGCAGCTCCGACGGGGGTGCAGGGTTAGTCTATGGCTACACCTTC.

The CDR3 coding sequence is TGTGCCAGCACCCCGCCCCGGAGGGTCGACACCGGGGAGCTGTTTTTT. It yields the protein CASTPPRRVDTGELFF. The chain employs TRBV7-8 and TRBJ2-2; D possibly corresponds to TRBD2 (6 bases). The V end was cut by 7 bases, the J end by 3 bases, with 18 bases between. This CDR3 contains 16 residues. CDR1 and CDR2 (germline): SGHVS, FQNEAQ.

The rearrangement joins TRBV6-5 to TRBJ2-1; D is ambiguous. The germline V gene encodes CDR1 MNHEY and CDR2 SVGAGI. The length of the CDR3 is 13 residues. The V end lost 7 bases, the J end lost 4 bases, and 11 bases lay between the germline ends. The CDR3 nucleotides read TGTGCCAGCACCCTTACGGGTTACAATGAGCAGTTCTTC. Its protein is CASTLTGYNEQFF.

This clone was seen only once. J is TRBJ1-2 and V is TRBV4-1, with TRBD1 matching over 7 bases. The CDR3 is 15 residues long. V lost 1 base, J lost 3 bases, and 5 bases stayed unmatched. The germline V gene encodes CDR1 MGHRA and CDR2 YSYEKL. CDR3 in DNA: TGCGCCAGCAGCCAAGTGGCAGGGGGTGACTATGGCTACACCTTC. It translates to CASSQVAGGDYGYTF.

The J gene is TRBJ1-3, the V gene TRBV7-9; D gene uncertain. Germline V gene lookup returns CDR1 SEHNR and CDR2 FQNEAQ (reference sequence). Trimming cost V 5 bases and J 4 bases, with 12 bases left between them. CDR3 length equals 14 residues. CDR3 in amino acids: CASSRNGYGNTIYF. DNA for the CDR3: TGTGCCAGCAGCCGAAATGGGTACGGAAACACCATATATTTT.

The chain is built from TRBV19 and TRBJ1-5; TRBD1 matches 8 bases. Trimming took 6 bases from V and 6 from J; bases not matched to a gene: 7. Germline V gene sequence: CDR1 LNHDA, CDR2 SQIVND (reference sequence). The CDR3 is made up of 14 amino acids. This CDR3 reads CASSPDRGGQPQHF. The CDR3, as DNA: TGTGCCAGTAGCCCTGACAGGGGCGGTCAGCCCCAGCATTTT.

V gene TRBV6-2 or TRBV6-3 combines with J gene TRBJ2-5; possible D gene TRBD1, 5 bases. This CDR3 comprises 13 residues. Looked up from germline, CDR1 is MNHEY and CDR2 is SVGEGT. V was cut by 4 bases and J by 5 bases, with 11 bases left in between. The CDR3 DNA reads TGTGCCAGCAGTTCGCCAGGGCGGGAGACCCAGTACTTC. Protein product: CASSSPGRETQYF.

V and J are TRBV6-1 and TRBJ2-7; 10 positions agree with TRBD1. The CDR3 runs to 15 residues. Trimming removed 3 bases from V and 2 bases from J; junction bases left unmatched: 4. The germline gives CDR1 MNHNS, CDR2 SASEGT. CDR3 in amino acids: CASSEVGTGAYEQYF. The CDR3 DNA sequence: TGTGCCAGCAGTGAGGTCGGGACAGGGGCCTACGAGCAGTACTTC.

The chain joins TRBV7-8 to TRBJ1-6; D is ambiguous. The CDR3 contains 12 residues. Per germline, CDR1 SGHVS and CDR2 FQNEAQ. V lost 1 base and J lost 15, with 10 bases in between. CDR3 in DNA: TGTGCCAGCAGCTTAGGGGGTAGAAGCCTCCACTTT. It encodes CASSLGGRSLHF. Supplemented by reference TRBV7-8 and TRBJ1-6, the full variable domain reads GAGVSQSPRYKVAKRGQDVALRCDPISGHVSLFWYQQALGQGPEFLTYFQNEAQLDKSGLPSDRFFAERPEGSVSTLKIQRTQQEDSAVYLCASSLGGRSLHFGNGTRLTVT.

This clone came up a few times. V and J are TRBV12-3 or TRBV12-4 and TRBJ2-1; D possibly uses TRBD1 or TRBD2 (5 bases each). CDR3 length equals 13 residues. The V end was cut by 6 bases, the J end by 8 bases, with 14 bases between. The CDR3 is CASRKAGAHEQFF. CDR3 DNA: TGTGCCAGCAGGAAGGCCGGGGCCCATGAGCAGTTCTTC.

The rearrangement joins TRBV11-2 to TRBJ2-5; unclear D gene. Looked up from germline, CDR1 is SGHAT and CDR2 is FQNNGV. The CDR3 is 17 residues long. Between the trimmed V and J ends, which lost 0 bases and 5 bases, there was a span of 19 bases. In DNA, the CDR3 is TGTGCCAGCAGCTTAGATCGTCCTGGCACCTACGGGGAGACCCAGTACTTC. Translating it yields CASSLDRPGTYGETQYF. The whole variable domain, remainder taken from reference TRBV11-2 and TRBJ2-5, is EAGVAQSPRYKIIEKRQSVAFWCNPISGHATLYWYQQILGQGPKLLIQFQNNGVVDDSQLPKDRFSAERLKGVDSTLKIQPAKLEDSAVYLCASSLDRPGTYGETQYFGPGTRLLVL.

The chain carries TRBV4-3 and TRBJ1-1, with 7 bases matching TRBD1. CDR1 and CDR2 from the germline V gene are LGHNA and YSLEER. V shed 0 bases and J 3 bases; nucleotides not matched to a gene: 13. The CDR3 has 18 residues. The CDR3 is CASSQESRGLKRDTEAFF. CDR3 DNA sequence: TGCGCCAGCAGCCAAGAATCGAGGGGGCTAAAAAGGGACACTGAAGCTTTCTTT.

This chain connects TRBV5-1 to TRBJ1-4, with 8 bases fitting TRBD1. This CDR3 spans 15 amino acids. Germline V CDR1 and CDR2: SGHRS, YFSETQ. The V segment lost 4 bases and the J segment 6 bases; nucleotides outside the gene matches: 8. In DNA, the CDR3 is TGCGCCAGCAGCAAAACAGGGGGTGTCGATGAAAAACTGTTTTTT. It encodes CASSKTGGVDEKLFF.

In its sample, this clone was seen once. The V call is TRBV4-3, the J call TRBJ1-2; D is ambiguous. V shed 0 bases and J shed 1 base, with 21 bases lying between them. The length of the CDR3 is 19 residues. The germline CDR1 and CDR2 sequences are LGHNA and YSLEER. The CDR3 nucleotides read TGCGCCAGCAGCCAAGATTTGGGCAGCCAAAACATACGTAACTATGGCTACACCTTC. Its protein product is CASSQDLGSQNIRNYGYTF.

The chain is built from TRBV19 and TRBJ1-3; 7 nucleotides align to TRBD1. With 6 bases clipped from V and 4 bases from J, the junction kept 12 bases outside the gene matches. This CDR3 is 16 amino acids long. The V gene's germline CDR1 is LNHDA and CDR2 SQIVND (reference sequence). DNA of the CDR3: TGTGCCAGTAGAAGCGCAACGACAGGGTCCGGAAACACCATATATTTT. Translated, it gives CASRSATTGSGNTIYF.

The chain is built from TRBV5-8 and TRBJ1-5; 8 bases are shared with TRBD1. V was pared by 2 bases and J by 4 bases, with 5 bases of the junction left unmatched. Germline V gene lookup returns CDR1 SGHTS and CDR2 YDEGEE. The CDR3 runs to 15 residues. The CDR3 sequence is CASSFGTGRNQPQHF. The DNA for the CDR3 is TGTGCCAGCAGCTTCGGGACAGGACGTAATCAGCCCCAGCATTTT.

This sequence joins TRBV30 and TRBJ1-6; 7 positions match TRBD1. V gave up 4 bases and J gave up 4 bases; unmatched junction bases: 4. Germline V gives CDR1 GTSNPN, CDR2 SVGIG (reference sequence). The CDR3 covers 14 residues. CDR3 amino acids: CAWIPDRYNSPLHF. In DNA, the CDR3 is TGTGCCTGGATTCCGGACAGGTATAATTCACCCCTCCACTTT. Looking up the rest from reference TRBV30 and TRBJ1-6 gives the full variable domain: SQTIHQWPATLVQPVGSPLSLECTVEGTSNPNLYWYRQAAGRGLQLLFYSVGIGQISSEVPQNLSASRPQDRQFILSSKKLLLSDSGFYLCAWIPDRYNSPLHFGNGTRLTVT.

This chain connects TRBV7-9 to TRBJ1-1; D unclear. V gave up 6 bases and J gave up 7 bases, with 12 bases separating them. The CDR3 runs to 12 residues. The germline V gene encodes CDR1 SEHNR and CDR2 FQNEAQ (reference sequence). CDR3 DNA sequence: TGTGCCAGCAGTATGCGGGTTAATGAAGCTTTCTTT. It specifies CASSMRVNEAFF.